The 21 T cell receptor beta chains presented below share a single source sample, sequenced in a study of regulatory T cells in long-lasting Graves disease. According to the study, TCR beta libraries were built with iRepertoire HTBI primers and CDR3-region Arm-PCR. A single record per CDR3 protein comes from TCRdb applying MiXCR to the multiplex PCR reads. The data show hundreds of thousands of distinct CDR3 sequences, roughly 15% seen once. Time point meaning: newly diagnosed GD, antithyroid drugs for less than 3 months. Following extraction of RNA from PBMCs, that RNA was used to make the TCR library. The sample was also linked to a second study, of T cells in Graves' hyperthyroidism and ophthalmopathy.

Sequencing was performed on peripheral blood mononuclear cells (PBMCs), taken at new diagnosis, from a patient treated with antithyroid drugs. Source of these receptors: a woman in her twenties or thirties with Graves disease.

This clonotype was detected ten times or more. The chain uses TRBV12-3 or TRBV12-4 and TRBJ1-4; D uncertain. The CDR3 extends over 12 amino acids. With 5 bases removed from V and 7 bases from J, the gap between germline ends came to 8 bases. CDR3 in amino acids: CASSTHSEKLFF. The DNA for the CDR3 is TGTGCCAGCAGTACCCACTCTGAAAAACTGTTTTTT.

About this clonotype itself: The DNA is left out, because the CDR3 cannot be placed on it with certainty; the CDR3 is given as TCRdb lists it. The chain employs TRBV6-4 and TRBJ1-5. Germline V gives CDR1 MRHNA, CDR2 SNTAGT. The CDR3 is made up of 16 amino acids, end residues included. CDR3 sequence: CASCVLERDSNQPQHF.

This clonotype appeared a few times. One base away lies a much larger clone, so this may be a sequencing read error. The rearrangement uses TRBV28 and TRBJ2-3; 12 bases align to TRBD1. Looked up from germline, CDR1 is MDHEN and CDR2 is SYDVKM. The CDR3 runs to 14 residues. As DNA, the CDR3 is TGTGCCAGCTGGGGGACAGGGGGCACAGATGCGCAGTATTTT. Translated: CASWGTGGTDAQYF.

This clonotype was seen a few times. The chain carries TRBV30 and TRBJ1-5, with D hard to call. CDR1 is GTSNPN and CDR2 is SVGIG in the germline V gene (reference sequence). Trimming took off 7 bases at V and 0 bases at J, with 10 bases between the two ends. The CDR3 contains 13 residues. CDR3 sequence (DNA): TGTGCCTTAGGACTGAATAGCAATCAGCCCCAGCATTTT. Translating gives CALGLNSNQPQHF.

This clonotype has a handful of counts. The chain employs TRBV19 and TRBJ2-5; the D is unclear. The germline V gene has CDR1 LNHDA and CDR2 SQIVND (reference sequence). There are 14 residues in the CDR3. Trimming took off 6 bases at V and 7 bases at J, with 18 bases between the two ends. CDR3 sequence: CASSPEGYYATQYF. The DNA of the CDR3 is TGTGCCAGTAGCCCGGAAGGCTATTATGCGACCCAGTACTTC.

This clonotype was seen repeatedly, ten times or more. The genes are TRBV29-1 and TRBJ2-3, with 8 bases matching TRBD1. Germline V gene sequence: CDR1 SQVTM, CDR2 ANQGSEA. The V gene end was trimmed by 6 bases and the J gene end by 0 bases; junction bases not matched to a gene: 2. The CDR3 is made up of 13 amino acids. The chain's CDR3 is CSVRGPSTDTQYF. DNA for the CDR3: TGCAGCGTCAGGGGGCCTAGCACAGATACGCAGTATTTT.

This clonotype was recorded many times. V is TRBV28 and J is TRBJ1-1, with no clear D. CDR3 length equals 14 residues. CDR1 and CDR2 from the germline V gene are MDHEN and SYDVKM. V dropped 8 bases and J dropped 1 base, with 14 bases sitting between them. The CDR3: CASSYWTKNTEAFF. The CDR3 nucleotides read TGTGCCAGCTCCTACTGGACGAAGAACACTGAAGCTTTCTTT.

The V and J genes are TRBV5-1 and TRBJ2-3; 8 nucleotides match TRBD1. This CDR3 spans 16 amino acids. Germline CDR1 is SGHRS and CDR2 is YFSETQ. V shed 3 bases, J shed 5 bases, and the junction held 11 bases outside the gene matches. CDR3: CASSSGSGQGRDTQYF. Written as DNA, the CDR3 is TGCGCCAGCAGCTCCGGCTCTGGACAGGGTAGAGATACGCAGTATTTT. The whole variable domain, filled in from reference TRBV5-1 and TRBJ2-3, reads KAGVTQTPRYLIKTRGQQVTLSCSPISGHRSVSWYQQTPGQGLQFLFEYFSETQRNKGNFPGRFSGRQFSNSRSEMNVSTLELGDSALYLCASSSGSGQGRDTQYFGPGTRLTVL.

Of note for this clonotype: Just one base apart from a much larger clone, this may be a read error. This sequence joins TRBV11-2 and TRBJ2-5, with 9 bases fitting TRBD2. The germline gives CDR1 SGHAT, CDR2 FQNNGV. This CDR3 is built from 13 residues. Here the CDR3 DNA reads TGTGCCAACAGCGGGGGGTACCAAGAGACCCAGTACTTC. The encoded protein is CANSGGYQETQYF.

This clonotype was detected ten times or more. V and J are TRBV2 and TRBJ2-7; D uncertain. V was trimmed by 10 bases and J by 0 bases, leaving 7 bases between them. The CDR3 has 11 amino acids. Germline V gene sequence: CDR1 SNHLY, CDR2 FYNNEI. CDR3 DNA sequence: TGTGCCACCGGTTTCTCCTACGAGCAGTACTTC. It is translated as CATGFSYEQYF.

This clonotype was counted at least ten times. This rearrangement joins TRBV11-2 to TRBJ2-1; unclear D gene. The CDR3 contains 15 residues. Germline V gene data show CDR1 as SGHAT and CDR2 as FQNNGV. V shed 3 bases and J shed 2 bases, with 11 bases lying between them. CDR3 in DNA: TGTGCCAGCAGCTTCGCTGTCGCACCCTACAATGAGCAGTTCTTC. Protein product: CASSFAVAPYNEQFF.

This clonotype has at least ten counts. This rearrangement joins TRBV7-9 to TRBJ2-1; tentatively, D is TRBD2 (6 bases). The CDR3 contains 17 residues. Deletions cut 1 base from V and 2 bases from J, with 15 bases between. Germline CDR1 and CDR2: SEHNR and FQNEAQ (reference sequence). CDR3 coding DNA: TGTGCCAGCAGCTTAGGGCTCGGGGGAGAAACCTACAATGAGCAGTTCTTC. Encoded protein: CASSLGLGGETYNEQFF.

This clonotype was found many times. The CDR3 coding sequence is TGTGCCAGCAGCCGAAAAGCGGGAGGATCCGGGGAGCTGTTTTTT. Residues: CASSRKAGGSGELFF. The rearrangement joins TRBV7-2 to TRBJ2-2, with 9 bases identical to TRBD2. The germline CDR1 and CDR2 sequences are SGHTA and FQGNSA. The CDR3 length is 15 residues. J gave up 6 bases and V 5 bases, and 7 bases lay outside the gene matches.

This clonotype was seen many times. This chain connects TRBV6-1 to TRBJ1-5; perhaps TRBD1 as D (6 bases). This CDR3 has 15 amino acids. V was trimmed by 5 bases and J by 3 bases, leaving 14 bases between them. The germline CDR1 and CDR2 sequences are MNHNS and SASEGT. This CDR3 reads CASSRQVADNQPQHF. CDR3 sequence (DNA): TGTGCCAGCAGTCGACAGGTCGCTGACAATCAGCCCCAGCATTTT.

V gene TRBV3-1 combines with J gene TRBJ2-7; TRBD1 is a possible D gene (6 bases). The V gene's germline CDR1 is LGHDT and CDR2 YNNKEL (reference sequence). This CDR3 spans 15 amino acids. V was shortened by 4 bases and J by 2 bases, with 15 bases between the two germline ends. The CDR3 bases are TGTGCCAGCAGCCTACAATTACAGGGTACCTACGAGCAGTACTTC. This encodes CASSLQLQGTYEQYF.

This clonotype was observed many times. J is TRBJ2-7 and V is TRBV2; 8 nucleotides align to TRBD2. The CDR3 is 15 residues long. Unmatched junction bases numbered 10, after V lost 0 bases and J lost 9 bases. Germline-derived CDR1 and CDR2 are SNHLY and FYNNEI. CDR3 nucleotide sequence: TGTGCCAGCAGTGAAGCCCCGCGGGGGGAGGGCGCGCAGTACTTC. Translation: CASSEAPRGEGAQYF.

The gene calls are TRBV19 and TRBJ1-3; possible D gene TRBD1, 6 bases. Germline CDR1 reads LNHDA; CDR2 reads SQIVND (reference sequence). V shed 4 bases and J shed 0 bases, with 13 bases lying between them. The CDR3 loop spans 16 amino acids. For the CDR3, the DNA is TGTGCCAGTAGTACAGGGGCTCCGAGCTCTGGAAACACCATATATTTT. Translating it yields CASSTGAPSSGNTIYF. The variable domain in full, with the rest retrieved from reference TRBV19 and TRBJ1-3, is DGGITQSPKYLFRKEGQNVTLSCEQNLNHDAMYWYRQDPGQGLRLIYYSQIVNDFQKGDIAEGYSVSREKKESFPLTVTSAQKNPTAFYLCASSTGAPSSGNTIYFGEGSWLTVV.

The CDR3: CASDRATDTQYF. Here the CDR3 DNA reads TGTGCCTCAGACAGAGCCACAGATACGCAGTATTTT. The chain employs TRBV30 and TRBJ2-3, with D possibly matching TRBD1 (5 bases). Germline V lookup: CDR1 GTSNPN, CDR2 SVGIG (reference sequence). The CDR3 is 12 amino acids. V was shortened by 7 bases and J by 2 bases, with 10 bases between the two germline ends.

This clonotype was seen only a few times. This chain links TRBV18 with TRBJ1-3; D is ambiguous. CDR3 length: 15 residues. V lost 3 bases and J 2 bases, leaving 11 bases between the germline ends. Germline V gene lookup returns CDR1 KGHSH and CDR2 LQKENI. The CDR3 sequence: CASSPAGYPGNTIYF. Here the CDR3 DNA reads TGTGCCAGCTCACCGGCAGGCTATCCTGGAAACACCATATATTTT.

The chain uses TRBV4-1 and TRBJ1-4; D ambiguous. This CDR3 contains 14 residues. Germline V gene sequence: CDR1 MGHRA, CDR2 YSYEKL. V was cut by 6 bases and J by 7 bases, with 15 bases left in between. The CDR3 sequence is CASRGKGLSEKLFF. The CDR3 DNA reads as TGCGCCAGCAGAGGGAAGGGTCTAAGTGAAAAACTGTTTTTT.

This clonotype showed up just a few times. The CDR3 DNA reads as TGTGCCAGCAGCGCACCGGGGACTAGCGGGAGCCACAATGAGCAGTTCTTC. The encoded protein is CASSAPGTSGSHNEQFF. The rearrangement joins TRBV9 to TRBJ2-1, with TRBD2 identical over 14 bases. The V gene end was trimmed by 3 bases and the J gene end by 5 bases; junction bases not matched to a gene: 7. Germline V gene sequence: CDR1 SGDLS, CDR2 YYNGEE. The CDR3 is 17 amino acids. Filled out from reference TRBV9 and TRBJ2-1, the complete variable domain reads DSGVTQTPKHLITATGQRVTLRCSPRSGDLSVYWYQQSLDQGLQFLIQYYNGEERAKGNILERFSAQQFPDLHSELNLSSLELGDSALYFCASSAPGTSGSHNEQFFGPGTRLTVL.